These T cell receptor beta chains were read from a single sample in a study of blood T cell repertoires in COVID-19. Method: immunoSEQ multiplex PCR; TCRdb's copy keeps in-frame clones and lacks some. The table lists 650,000 to 800,000 clones, about 87% of them singletons. Sequenced input: peripheral blood. These TCRs come from a woman aged 18-29 years with acute or convalescent COVID-19. CDR3s include the opening cysteine and the closing phenylalanine or tryptophan. D genes are given only for firm matches. The size of a clone is reported for some rows only, either as once, few or many, or as a class for expanded clones.

size,V,J,D,CDR3,DNA
NA,TRBV6-2/TRBV6-3,TRBJ2-7,NA,CASSSATGNEQYF,TGTGCCAGCAGCTCGGCTACAGGGAACGAGCAGTACTTC
NA,TRBV9,TRBJ1-2,NA,CASSAGTGSLGGYTF,TGTGCCAGCAGCGCCGGTACAGGGTCTTTAGGTGGCTACACCTTC
NA,TRBV6-1,TRBJ1-4,NA,CASSEATGGNEKLFF,TGTGCCAGCAGTGAAGCGACGGGGGGTAATGAAAAACTGTTTTTT
NA,TRBV27,TRBJ1-5,NA,CASRERTDLHNQPQHF,TGTGCCAGCCGCGAAAGGACAGATCTTCACAATCAGCCCCAGCATTTT
NA,TRBV7-8,TRBJ2-7,TRBD2,CASSLASGGLEQYF,TGTGCCAGCAGCTTAGCTAGCGGGGGGCTAGAGCAGTACTTC
NA,TRBV19,TRBJ1-2,NA,CASSMLATINYGYTF,TGTGCCAGTAGTATGTTAGCAACGATCAACTATGGCTACACCTTC
NA,TRBV5-1,TRBJ2-7,NA,CASSPSGNYEQYF,TGCGCCAGCAGCCCCTCGGGGAACTACGAGCAGTACTTC
NA,TRBV2,TRBJ1-4,TRBD1,CASSPGTGNEKLFF,TGTGCCAGCAGTCCCGGGACAGGGAATGAAAAACTGTTTTTT
NA,TRBV12-5,TRBJ1-2,TRBD1,CASGLVPTLTGVVNYGYTF,TGTGCTAGTGGTTTGGTACCAACACTAACAGGGGTGGTTAACTATGGCTACACCTTC
NA,TRBV29-1,TRBJ1-1,TRBD1,CSVEVGTGESFF,TGCAGCGTTGAAGTGGGGACAGGGGAATCTTTCTTT
NA,TRBV6-2/TRBV6-3,TRBJ2-1,NA,CASSPYYNEQFF,TGTGCCAGCAGCCCGTATTACAATGAGCAGTTCTTC
NA,TRBV6-5,TRBJ1-2,TRBD1,CASTTGVNFNYGYTF,TGTGCCAGCACTACAGGGGTCAATTTCAACTATGGCTACACCTTC
once,TRBV6-5,TRBJ1-2,TRBD1,CASRATGGPYGYTF,TGTGCCAGCAGGGCGACAGGGGGCCCCTATGGCTACACCTTC
NA,TRBV5-1,TRBJ1-1,TRBD1,CASSRTGGTEAFF,TGCGCCAGCAGCAGGACAGGGGGCACTGAAGCTTTCTTT
once,TRBV5-1,TRBJ2-1,NA,CASSLAGSGNEQFF,TGCGCCAGCAGCTTGGCCGGCAGCGGAAATGAGCAGTTCTTC
NA,TRBV4-1,TRBJ1-2,TRBD1,CASSQEDRSDGYTF,TGCGCCAGCAGCCAAGAGGACAGGTCGGATGGCTACACCTTC
NA,TRBV7-9,TRBJ2-5,NA,CASSAPQEWAETQYF,TGTGCCAGCAGCGCGCCACAGGAATGGGCCGAGACCCAGTACTTC
once,TRBV3-1/TRBV3-2,TRBJ1-6,TRBD1,CASSQRGLGSPLHF,TGTGCCAGCAGCCAGAGGGGGCTTGGTTCACCCCTCCACTTT